What follows are 9 T cell receptor beta chains derived from one specimen sequenced in a study of cytomegalovirus exposure and HLA in healthy donors. The PCR made use of 60 Vbeta and 13 Jbeta primers. Repertoires were generated with immunoSEQ multiplex PCR, while TCRdb's copy carries only in-frame clones and drops some. In the table there are 250,000 to 350,000 clones, about nine tenths of which are singletons. The sample was PBMCs. The receptors here all came from a man between 40 and 49 years old in good health and CMV-seropositive.

This chain uses TRBV9 with TRBJ2-7; D perhaps matches TRBD2 (6 bases). The CDR3 spans 14 residues. Trimming pared 4 bases from V and 2 bases from J, leaving 13 bases between. Germline CDR1 and CDR2: SGDLS and YYNGEE. As DNA, the CDR3 is TGTGCCAGCAGCCCACGGGACTTCACCTACGAGCAGTACTTC. Translating gives CASSPRDFTYEQYF.

The CDR3 nucleotides are TGTGCCAGCAGCTTAGTAACGGGCACTGAAGCTTTCTTT. This sequence encodes CASSLVTGTEAFF. The chain couples TRBV7-8 to TRBJ1-1; no clear D. Deletions cut 1 base from V and 4 bases from J, with 7 bases between. The CDR3 covers 13 residues. Germline V gene lookup returns CDR1 SGHVS and CDR2 FQNEAQ.

The chain couples TRBV7-8 to TRBJ2-3; possible D gene TRBD1, 6 bases. The CDR3 spans 13 residues. CDR1 and CDR2 (germline): SGHVS, FQNEAQ. V dropped 8 bases and J dropped 5 bases, with 14 bases sitting between them. The CDR3 DNA follows: TGTGCCAGCGGAGATCAGGGGCAAGATACGCAGTATTTT. Translation: CASGDQGQDTQYF. Full variable domain (rest looked up from reference TRBV7-8 and TRBJ2-3): GAGVSQSPRYKVAKRGQDVALRCDPISGHVSLFWYQQALGQGPEFLTYFQNEAQLDKSGLPSDRFFAERPEGSVSTLKIQRTQQEDSAVYLCASGDQGQDTQYFGPGTRLTVL.

The genes are TRBV7-2 and TRBJ2-7; TRBD2 aligns across 14 bases. Trimming at V came to 4 bases and at J to 7 bases, leaving 3 bases not matched to a gene. The CDR3 length is 14 residues. Looked up from germline, CDR1 is SGHTA and CDR2 is FQGNSA. The CDR3 DNA reads TGTGCCAGCAGCTCGACTAGCGGGAGGGGAGAGCAGTACTTC. Its protein product is CASSSTSGRGEQYF.

This clone was counted a few times. The V call is TRBV27, the J call TRBJ1-1, with a possible D match to TRBD1 (5 bases). In germline, CDR1 is MNHEY, CDR2 SMNVEV (reference sequence). The V and J ends lost 3 bases and 6 bases respectively, with 17 bases between them. This CDR3 region has 15 residues. CDR3 in amino acids: CASSFPEEGLAEAFF. The CDR3, as DNA: TGTGCCAGCAGTTTCCCCGAGGAGGGGTTGGCTGAAGCTTTCTTT.

The count of this clone is one. The chain uses TRBV11-2 and TRBJ1-4, with D tentatively TRBD1 (6 bases). V lost 2 bases, J lost 4 bases, and 11 bases lay in between. Germline loops: CDR1 SGHAT, CDR2 FQNNGV. This CDR3 is built from 15 residues. CDR3 nucleotides: TGTGCCAGCAGCTTACGCCGGACAGTTAATGAAAAACTGTTTTTT. Protein sequence: CASSLRRTVNEKLFF.

This clone showed up just once. The V and J genes are TRBV7-8 and TRBJ2-5; TRBD2 matches 8 bases. The J call is doubtful: the DNA matches TRBJ2-7 better. In germline, CDR1 is SGHVS, CDR2 FQNEAQ. The CDR3 is made up of 15 amino acids. CDR3: CASSFPGRAAYEQYF. The CDR3 DNA reads TGTGCCAGCAGCTTCCCCGGGAGGGCCGCCTACGAGCAGTACTTC.

As to this clone: The junction departs from the called germline gene at one end, perhaps through a read error. V is TRBV7-9 and J is TRBJ1-1; D not resolved. CDR1 and CDR2 from the germline V gene are SEHNR and FQNEAQ (reference sequence). The CDR3 consists of 15 residues. For the CDR3, the DNA is TGTTCCAGCAGCTCCGGGGTAGGGTTGAACACTGAAGCTTTCTTT. Protein: CSSSSGVGLNTEAFF.

The chain employs TRBV5-1 and TRBJ2-1; 11 bases align to TRBD2. Looked up from germline, CDR1 is SGHRS and CDR2 is YFSETQ. With V trimmed by 5 bases and J by 7 bases, 14 bases remained unmatched. This CDR3 has 17 residues. The CDR3: CASRRPLSGRAHNEQFF. The CDR3 DNA reads as TGCGCCAGCAGACGACCACTTAGCGGGAGGGCCCATAATGAGCAGTTCTTC. The full variable domain, completed using reference TRBV5-1 and TRBJ2-1, is KAGVTQTPRYLIKTRGQQVTLSCSPISGHRSVSWYQQTPGQGLQFLFEYFSETQRNKGNFPGRFSGRQFSNSRSEMNVSTLELGDSALYLCASRRPLSGRAHNEQFFGPGTRLTVL.